Listed here are 21 T cell receptor beta chains from one sample, sequenced in a study of T cells in tuberculosis. TCRdb's copy holds only in-frame clones and misses some; the assay was immunoSEQ multiplex PCR. The table shows under 40,000 clones, with 86% occurring only once. Time point defined: new active TB diagnosis, blood taken before or within 7 days of starting treatment. This specimen was PBMCs, taken at tuberculosis diagnosis. These receptors were obtained from an adult with tuberculosis.

The chain employs TRBV27 and TRBJ2-7; the match to TRBD2 covers 8 bases. CDR1 is MNHEY and CDR2 is SMNVEV in the germline V gene (reference sequence). The CDR3 has 15 amino acids. The ends lost 9 bases at V and 1 base at J; junction bases unmatched: 11. The CDR3 DNA is TGTGCCAGTTTCACACGGGAGGGCCGATCCTACGAGCAGTACTTC. This sequence encodes CASFTREGRSYEQYF.

The chain carries TRBV18 and TRBJ1-3; D possibly corresponds to TRBD1 (6 bases). V lost 2 bases and J lost 1, with 6 bases in between. The CDR3 is made up of 14 amino acids. From germline, CDR1 is KGHSH and CDR2 LQKENI. The CDR3 coding sequence is TGTGCCAGCTCACCAGGGACATCTGGAAACACCATATATTTT. Translated: CASSPGTSGNTIYF. The full variable domain, its missing parts supplied by reference TRBV18 and TRBJ1-3, is NAGVMQNPRHLVRRRGQEARLRCSPMKGHSHVYWYRQLPEEGLKFMVYLQKENIIDESGMPKERFSAEFPKEGPSILRIQQVVRGDSAAYFCASSPGTSGNTIYFGEGSWLTVV.

This clone has only one observation. This chain joins TRBV18 and TRBJ2-2, with 7 bases aligning to TRBD1. Trimming took 3 bases from V and 4 from J; bases not matched to a gene: 5. Germline CDR1 is KGHSH and CDR2 is LQKENI. The CDR3 length is 15 residues. CDR3 coding DNA: TGTGCCAGCTCACCTCGGGACAGTGCCACCGGGGAGCTGTTTTTT. Protein: CASSPRDSATGELFF. The full variable domain, in which reference TRBV18 and TRBJ2-2 provide the parts outside the CDR3, is NAGVMQNPRHLVRRRGQEARLRCSPMKGHSHVYWYRQLPEEGLKFMVYLQKENIIDESGMPKERFSAEFPKEGPSILRIQQVVRGDSAAYFCASSPRDSATGELFFGEGSRLTVL.

This clone was observed a few times. This chain uses TRBV6-6 with TRBJ2-4; the match to TRBD1 covers 11 bases. V shed 5 bases and J 7 bases; nucleotides not matched to a gene: 7. The CDR3 has 15 amino acids. Per the germline V gene, CDR1 is MNHNY and CDR2 is SVGAGI (reference sequence). The CDR3: CASSPGQGAGNIQYF. The DNA for the CDR3 is TGTGCCAGCAGTCCCGGACAGGGGGCAGGGAACATTCAGTACTTC.

This clone was found a few times. V is TRBV19 and J is TRBJ1-2; D gene ambiguous. CDR1 and CDR2 (germline): LNHDA, SQIVND (reference sequence). The CDR3 is 14 amino acids. V lost 8 bases to trimming and J lost 4 bases, with 17 bases between them. DNA for the CDR3: TGTGCCAGTGCCCCCCACGGCGGTGGCTATGGCTACACCTTC. Residues: CASAPHGGGYGYTF.

This chain connects TRBV10-3 to TRBJ2-7; TRBD1 agrees at 9 bases. The V segment lost 9 bases and the J segment 1 base; nucleotides outside the gene matches: 1. Per germline, CDR1 ENHRY and CDR2 SYGVKD. This CDR3 spans 12 amino acids. CDR3 residues: CAIGQGSYEQYF. The CDR3 DNA sequence: TGTGCCATAGGACAGGGGTCCTACGAGCAGTACTTC.

V usage is TRBV18 and J usage is TRBJ1-2, with TRBD1 matching over 8 bases. This CDR3 is built from 13 residues. V shed 3 bases and J 8 bases; nucleotides not matched to a gene: 5. Looked up from germline, CDR1 is KGHSH and CDR2 is LQKENI. The CDR3 DNA is TGTGCCAGCTCACCGGACAGGGTGAGCGGCTACACCTTC. This encodes CASSPDRVSGYTF. Together with reference TRBV18 and TRBJ1-2, the CDR3 gives the full variable domain: NAGVMQNPRHLVRRRGQEARLRCSPMKGHSHVYWYRQLPEEGLKFMVYLQKENIIDESGMPKERFSAEFPKEGPSILRIQQVVRGDSAAYFCASSPDRVSGYTFGSGTRLTVV.

The J gene is TRBJ1-2, the V gene TRBV6-1; the match to TRBD1 covers 9 bases. The germline CDR1 and CDR2 sequences are MNHNS and SASEGT. V gave up 6 bases and J gave up 6 bases; unmatched junction bases: 8. The CDR3 has 14 amino acids. The CDR3 nucleotides are TGTGCCAGCAGGTACCGGGACAGGGAGGATGGCTACACCTTC. Protein product: CASRYRDREDGYTF.

This sequence joins TRBV27 and TRBJ2-1, with 11 nucleotides matching TRBD2. CDR3 size: 13 residues. Trimming at V came to 6 bases and at J to 7 bases, leaving 2 bases not matched to a gene. CDR1 and CDR2 (germline): MNHEY, SMNVEV (reference sequence). The CDR3 sequence: CASRLAGANEQFF. The CDR3 DNA sequence: TGTGCCAGCAGACTAGCGGGGGCTAATGAGCAGTTCTTC.

DNA of the CDR3: TGTGCCTGGAGTAAGTTAGTGTCCTACAATGAGCAGTTCTTC. It translates to CAWSKLVSYNEQFF. V gene TRBV30 combines with J gene TRBJ2-1, with D unresolved. The germline V gene encodes CDR1 GTSNPN and CDR2 SVGIG (reference sequence). This CDR3 is 14 amino acids long. Deletions cut 2 bases from V and 1 base from J, with 9 bases between.

The chain joins TRBV27 to TRBJ2-1; 7 nucleotides agree with TRBD1. This CDR3 region has 14 residues. Germline CDR1 MNHEY, CDR2 SMNVEV (reference sequence). Germline trimming cut 6 bases from V and 7 bases from J; bases unmatched to any gene: 9. CDR3 residues: CASSLRGGSNEQFF. CDR3 DNA sequence: TGTGCCAGCAGCCTCCGAGGGGGCTCAAATGAGCAGTTCTTC.

V is TRBV18 and J is TRBJ1-1; D uncertain. V was shortened by 1 base and J by 12 bases, with 15 bases between the two germline ends. The CDR3 covers 13 residues. CDR1 and CDR2 from the germline V gene are KGHSH and LQKENI. The CDR3 DNA reads TGTGCCAGCTCACCACTTGATCGGGGTCAACCTTTCTTT. Residues: CASSPLDRGQPFF.

The chain links TRBV5-1 to TRBJ1-2, with D perhaps matching TRBD1 (5 bases). V lost 3 bases, J lost 1 base, and 22 bases lay in between. This CDR3 is 18 amino acids long. Germline V lookup: CDR1 SGHRS, CDR2 YFSETQ. DNA of the CDR3: TGCGCCAGCAGCTCGATCCCGGTAAAGACAGCTCTTAACTATGGCTACACCTTC. The encoded protein is CASSSIPVKTALNYGYTF.

The count of this clone is one. V is TRBV4-1 and J is TRBJ1-2; the match to TRBD1 covers 8 bases. Germline CDR1 MGHRA, CDR2 YSYEKL. The ends lost 3 bases at V and 3 bases at J; junction bases unmatched: 6. The CDR3 totals 15 residues. Written as DNA, the CDR3 is TGCGCCAGCAGCCACCCACCGACAGGGGACTATGGCTACACCTTC. It specifies CASSHPPTGDYGYTF.

The V call is TRBV4-1, the J call TRBJ2-5; D is possibly TRBD2 (5 bases). V lost 4 bases and J 4 bases, leaving 10 bases between the germline ends. This CDR3 is built from 13 residues. Germline CDR1 reads MGHRA; CDR2 reads YSYEKL. In DNA form, the CDR3 reads TGCGCCAGCAGCCGAGCGGTGGGAGAGACCCAGTACTTC. This encodes CASSRAVGETQYF.

V usage is TRBV28 and J usage is TRBJ2-1; D is unresolved. V lost 4 bases to trimming and J lost 10 bases, with 11 bases between them. This CDR3 contains 12 residues. The germline CDR1 and CDR2 sequences are MDHEN and SYDVKM. In nucleotides, the CDR3 is TGTGCCAGCAGTTCTCAGTCACCCGAGCAGTTCTTC. It codes for CASSSQSPEQFF.

The chain links TRBV10-3 to TRBJ1-5; weak D call: TRBD1 (5 bases). V shed 10 bases and J shed 4 bases, with 14 bases lying between them. There are 13 residues in the CDR3. CDR1 is ENHRY and CDR2 is SYGVKD in the germline V gene. CDR3 coding DNA: TGTGCCACCTCCGGGGGGGAGAATCAGCCCCAGCATTTT. Its translation: CATSGGENQPQHF.

This clone was detected only once. The chain uses TRBV5-4 and TRBJ1-3; D ambiguous. Germline CDR1 is SGHNT and CDR2 is YYREEE (reference sequence). Trimming pared 1 base from V and 2 bases from J, leaving 7 bases between. The CDR3 spans 14 residues. In DNA form, the CDR3 reads TGTGCCAGCAGCTTGTATGCGGCTGGAAACACCATATATTTT. Translation: CASSLYAAGNTIYF. Filled out from reference TRBV5-4 and TRBJ1-3, the complete variable domain reads ETGVTQSPTHLIKTRGQQVTLRCSSQSGHNTVSWYQQALGQGPQFIFQYYREEENGRGNFPPRFSGLQFPNYSSELNVNALELDDSALYLCASSLYAAGNTIYFGEGSWLTVV.

The genes are TRBV14 and TRBJ2-7; 9 bases line up with TRBD1. Looked up from germline, CDR1 is SGHDN and CDR2 is FVKESK. The CDR3 covers 14 residues. J was trimmed by 4 bases and V by 5 bases; bases with no gene match: 6. CDR3 nucleotide sequence: TGTGCCAGCAGCTTGCCGGGACAGGGTTACGAGCAGTACTTC. This encodes CASSLPGQGYEQYF.

This clone has a handful of counts. The rearrangement uses TRBV6-1 and TRBJ2-7; 9 positions match TRBD1. The CDR3 totals 14 residues. The germline gives CDR1 MNHNS, CDR2 SASEGT. Losses at the gene ends were 5 bases for V and 3 bases for J; bases not matched to a gene: 5. CDR3 sequence (DNA): TGTGCCAGCAGTAAGGGGACAGGGCGCTACGAGCAGTACTTC. As protein: CASSKGTGRYEQYF.

V and J are TRBV6-1 and TRBJ2-3; TRBD1 matches at 9 bases. Trimming cost V 6 bases and J 1 base; bases outside gene matches: 5. Per germline, CDR1 MNHNS and CDR2 SASEGT. This CDR3 has 15 amino acids. The CDR3 nucleotides are TGTGCCAGCAGAACAGGGGGCCGTGGCACAGATACGCAGTATTTT. Translation: CASRTGGRGTDTQYF.